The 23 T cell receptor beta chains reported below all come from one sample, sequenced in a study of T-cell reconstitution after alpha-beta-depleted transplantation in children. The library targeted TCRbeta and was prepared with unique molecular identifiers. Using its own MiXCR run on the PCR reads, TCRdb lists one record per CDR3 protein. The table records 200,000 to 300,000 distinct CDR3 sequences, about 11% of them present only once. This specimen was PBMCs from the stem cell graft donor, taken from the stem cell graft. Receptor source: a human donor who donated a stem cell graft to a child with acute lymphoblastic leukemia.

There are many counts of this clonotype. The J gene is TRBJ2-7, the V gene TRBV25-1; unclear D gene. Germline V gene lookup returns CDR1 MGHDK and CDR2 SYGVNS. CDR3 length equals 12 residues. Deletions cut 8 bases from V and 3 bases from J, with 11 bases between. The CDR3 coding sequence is TGTGCCAGCGGGTACGGTAGCTACGAGCAGTACTTC. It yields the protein CASGYGSYEQYF.

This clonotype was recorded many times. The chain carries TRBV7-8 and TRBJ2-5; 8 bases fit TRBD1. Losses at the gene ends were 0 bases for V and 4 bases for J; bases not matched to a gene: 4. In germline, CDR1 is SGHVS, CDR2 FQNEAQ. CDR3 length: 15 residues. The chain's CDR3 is CASSLARTGRETQYF. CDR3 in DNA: TGTGCCAGCAGCTTAGCTAGGACAGGGAGAGAGACCCAGTACTTC.

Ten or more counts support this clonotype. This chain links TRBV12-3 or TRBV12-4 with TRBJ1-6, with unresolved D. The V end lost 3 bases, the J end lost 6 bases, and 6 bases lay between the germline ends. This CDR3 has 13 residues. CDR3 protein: CASSLETNSPLHF. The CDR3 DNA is TGTGCCAGCAGTTTGGAGACTAATTCACCCCTCCACTTT.

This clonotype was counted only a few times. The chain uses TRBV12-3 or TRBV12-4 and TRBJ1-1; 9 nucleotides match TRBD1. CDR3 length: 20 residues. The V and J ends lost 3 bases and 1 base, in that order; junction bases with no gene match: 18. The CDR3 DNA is TGTGCCAGCAGTTTGGGGCGGATTCGGACAGGGGAGGAGAGGAACACTGAAGCTTTCTTT. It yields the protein CASSLGRIRTGEERNTEAFF.

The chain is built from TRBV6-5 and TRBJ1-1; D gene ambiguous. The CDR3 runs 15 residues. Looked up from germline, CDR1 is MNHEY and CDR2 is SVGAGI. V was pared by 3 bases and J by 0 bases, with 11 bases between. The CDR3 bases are TGTGCCAGCAGTTATCCCGGAGGAATGAACACTGAAGCTTTCTTT. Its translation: CASSYPGGMNTEAFF.

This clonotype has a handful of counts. The CDR3 sequence is CASSISGGHPYYNEQFF. The CDR3 region has the DNA TGTGCCAGTAGTATAAGCGGGGGGCACCCCTACTACAATGAGCAGTTCTTC. The chain carries TRBV19 and TRBJ2-1; 9 nucleotides align to TRBD2. In germline, CDR1 is LNHDA, CDR2 SQIVND (reference sequence). The CDR3 covers 17 residues. J gave up 3 bases and V 2 bases, and 8 bases lay outside the gene matches.

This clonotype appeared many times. CDR3 residues: CASSYRESYEQYF. CDR3 nucleotide sequence: TGTGCCAGCAGTTACAGGGAATCCTACGAGCAGTACTTC. V is TRBV27 and J is TRBJ2-7, with D perhaps matching TRBD1 (6 bases). The CDR3 is 13 residues long. CDR1 is MNHEY, CDR2 SMNVEV, per germline (reference sequence). Trimming removed 4 bases from V and 1 base from J, with 8 bases in between.

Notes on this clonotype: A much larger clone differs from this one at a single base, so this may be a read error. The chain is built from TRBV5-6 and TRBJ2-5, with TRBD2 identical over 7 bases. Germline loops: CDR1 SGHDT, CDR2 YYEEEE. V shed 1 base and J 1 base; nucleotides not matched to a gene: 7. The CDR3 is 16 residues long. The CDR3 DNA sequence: TGTGCCAGCAGCTTGACTGGCGGGAGCCTCCAAGAGACCCAGTACTTC. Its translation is CASSLTGGSLQETQYF.

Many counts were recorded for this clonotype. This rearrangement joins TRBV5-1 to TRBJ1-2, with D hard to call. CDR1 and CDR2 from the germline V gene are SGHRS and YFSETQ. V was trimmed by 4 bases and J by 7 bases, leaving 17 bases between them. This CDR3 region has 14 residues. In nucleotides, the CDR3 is TGCGCCAGCAGCGTGGGGAGGACCGAGGGTGGCTACACCTTC. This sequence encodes CASSVGRTEGGYTF.

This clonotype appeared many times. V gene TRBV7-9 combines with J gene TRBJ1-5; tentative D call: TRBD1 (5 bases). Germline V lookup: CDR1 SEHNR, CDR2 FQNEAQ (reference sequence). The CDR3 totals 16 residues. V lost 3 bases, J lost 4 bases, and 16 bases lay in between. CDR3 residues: CASSFTSVGQNQPQHF. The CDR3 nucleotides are TGTGCCAGCAGCTTTACTTCAGTAGGACAAAATCAGCCCCAGCATTTT.

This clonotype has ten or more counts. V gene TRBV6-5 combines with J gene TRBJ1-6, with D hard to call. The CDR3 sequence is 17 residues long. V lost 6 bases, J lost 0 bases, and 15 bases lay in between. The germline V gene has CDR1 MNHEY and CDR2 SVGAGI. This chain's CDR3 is CASSSLRESSYNSPLHF. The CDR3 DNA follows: TGTGCCAGCAGCTCACTCCGGGAGAGCTCCTATAATTCACCCCTCCACTTT.

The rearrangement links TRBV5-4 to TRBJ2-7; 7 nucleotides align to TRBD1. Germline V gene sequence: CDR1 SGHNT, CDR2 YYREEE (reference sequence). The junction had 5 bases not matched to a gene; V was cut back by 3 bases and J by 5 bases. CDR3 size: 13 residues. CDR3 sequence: CASSSTGAHEQYF. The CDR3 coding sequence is TGTGCCAGCAGCTCTACAGGGGCGCACGAGCAGTACTTC. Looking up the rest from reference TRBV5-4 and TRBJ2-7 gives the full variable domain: ETGVTQSPTHLIKTRGQQVTLRCSSQSGHNTVSWYQQALGQGPQFIFQYYREEENGRGNFPPRFSGLQFPNYSSELNVNALELDDSALYLCASSSTGAHEQYFGPGTRLTVT.

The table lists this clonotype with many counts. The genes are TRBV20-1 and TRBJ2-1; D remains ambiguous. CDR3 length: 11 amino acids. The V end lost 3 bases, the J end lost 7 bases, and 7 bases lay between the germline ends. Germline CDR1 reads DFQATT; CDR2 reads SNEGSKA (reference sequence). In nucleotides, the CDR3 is TGCAGTGCTAGTCCAGAGAATGAGCAGTTCTTC. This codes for CSASPENEQFF.

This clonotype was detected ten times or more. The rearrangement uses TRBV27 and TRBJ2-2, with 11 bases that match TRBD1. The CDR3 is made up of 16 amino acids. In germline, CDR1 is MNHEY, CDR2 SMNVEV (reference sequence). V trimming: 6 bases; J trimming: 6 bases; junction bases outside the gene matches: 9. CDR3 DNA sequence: TGTGCCAGCAGGGAGAGGACAGGGGGCATCTCCGGGGAGCTGTTTTTT. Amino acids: CASRERTGGISGELFF.

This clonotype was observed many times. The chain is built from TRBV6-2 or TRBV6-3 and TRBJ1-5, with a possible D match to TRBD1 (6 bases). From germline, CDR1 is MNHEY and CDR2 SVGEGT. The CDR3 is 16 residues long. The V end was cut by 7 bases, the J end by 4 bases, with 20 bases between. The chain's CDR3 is CASKGMARGMNQPQHF. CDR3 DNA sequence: TGTGCCAGCAAAGGAATGGCGAGGGGGATGAATCAGCCCCAGCATTTT.

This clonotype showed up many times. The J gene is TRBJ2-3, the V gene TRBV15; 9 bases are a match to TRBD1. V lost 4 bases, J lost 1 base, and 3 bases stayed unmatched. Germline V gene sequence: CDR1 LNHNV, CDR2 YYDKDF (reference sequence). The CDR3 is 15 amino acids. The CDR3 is CATSNRDRGTDTQYF. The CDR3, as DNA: TGTGCCACCAGCAACCGGGACAGGGGCACAGATACGCAGTATTTT. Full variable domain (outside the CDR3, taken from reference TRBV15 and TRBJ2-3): DAMVIQNPRYQVTQFGKPVTLSCSQTLNHNVMYWYQQKSSQAPKLLFHYYDKDFNNEADTPDNFQSRRPNTSFCFLDIRSPGLGDTAMYLCATSNRDRGTDTQYFGPGTRLTVL.

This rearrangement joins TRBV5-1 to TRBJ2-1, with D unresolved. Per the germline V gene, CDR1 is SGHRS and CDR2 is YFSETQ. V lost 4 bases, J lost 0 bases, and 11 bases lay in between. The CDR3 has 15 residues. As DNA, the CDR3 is TGCGCCAGCAGCCCCCTGAGGTACTCCTACAATGAGCAGTTCTTC. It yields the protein CASSPLRYSYNEQFF.

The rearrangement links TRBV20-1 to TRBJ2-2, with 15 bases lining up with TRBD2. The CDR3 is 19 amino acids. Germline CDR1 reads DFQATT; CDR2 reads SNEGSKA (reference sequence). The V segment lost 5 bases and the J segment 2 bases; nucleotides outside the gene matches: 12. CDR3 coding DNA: TGCAGTGCTGTAGGGACTAGCGGGAGGTCCCCAAGTAACACCGGGGAGCTGTTTTTT. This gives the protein CSAVGTSGRSPSNTGELFF.

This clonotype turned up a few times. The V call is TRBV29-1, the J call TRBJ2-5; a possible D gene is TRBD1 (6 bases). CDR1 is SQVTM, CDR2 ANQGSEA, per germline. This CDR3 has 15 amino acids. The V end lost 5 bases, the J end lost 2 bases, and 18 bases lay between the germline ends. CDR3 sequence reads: CSVIFPSDSQETQYF. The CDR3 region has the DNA TGCAGCGTTATCTTCCCCTCGGACAGTCAAGAGACCCAGTACTTC.

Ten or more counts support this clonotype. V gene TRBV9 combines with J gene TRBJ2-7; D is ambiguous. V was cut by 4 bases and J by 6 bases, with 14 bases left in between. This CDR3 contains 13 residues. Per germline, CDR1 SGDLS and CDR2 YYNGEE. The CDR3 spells CASSSTSEREQYF. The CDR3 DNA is TGTGCCAGCAGCTCAACCTCGGAACGCGAGCAGTACTTC.

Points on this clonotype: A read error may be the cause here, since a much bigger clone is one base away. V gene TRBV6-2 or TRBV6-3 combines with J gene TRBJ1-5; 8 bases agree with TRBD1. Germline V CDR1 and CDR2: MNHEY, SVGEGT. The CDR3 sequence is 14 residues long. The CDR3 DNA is TGTGCCAGCTCGACAGGGGAAAGCAATAAGCCCCAGCATTTT. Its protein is CASSTGESNKPQHF.

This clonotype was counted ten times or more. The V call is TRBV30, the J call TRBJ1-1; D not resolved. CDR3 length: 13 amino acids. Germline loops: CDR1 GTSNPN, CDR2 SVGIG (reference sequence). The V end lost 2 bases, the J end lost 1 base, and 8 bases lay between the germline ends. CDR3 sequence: CAWSYGANTEAFF. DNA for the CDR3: TGTGCCTGGAGTTATGGAGCGAACACTGAAGCTTTCTTT.

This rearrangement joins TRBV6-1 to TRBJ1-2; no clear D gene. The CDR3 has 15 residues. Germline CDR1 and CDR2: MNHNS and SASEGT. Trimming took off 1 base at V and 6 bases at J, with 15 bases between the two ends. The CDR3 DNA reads TGTGCCAGCAGTGAAGAAGGACGGGCTAAAAATGGCTACACCTTC. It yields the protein CASSEEGRAKNGYTF.